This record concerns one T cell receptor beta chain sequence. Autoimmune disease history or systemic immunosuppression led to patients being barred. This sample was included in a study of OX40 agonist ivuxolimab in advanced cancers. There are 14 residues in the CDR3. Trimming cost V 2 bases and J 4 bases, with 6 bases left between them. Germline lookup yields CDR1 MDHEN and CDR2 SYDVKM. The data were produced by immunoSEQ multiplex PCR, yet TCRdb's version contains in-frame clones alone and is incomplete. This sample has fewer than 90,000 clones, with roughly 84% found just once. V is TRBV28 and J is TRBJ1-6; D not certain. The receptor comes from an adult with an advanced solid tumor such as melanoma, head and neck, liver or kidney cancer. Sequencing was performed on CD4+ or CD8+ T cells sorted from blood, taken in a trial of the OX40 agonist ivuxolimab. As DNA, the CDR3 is TGTGCCAGCAGTTTAACCCAATATAATTCACCCCTCCACTTT. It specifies CASSLTQYNSPLHF.